This T cell receptor (beta chain) was observed in a study of blood T cells in healthy people across ages (dated by TCRdb to about 2015). At the level of the whole study: In model experiments, template switching captured roughly one uniquely barcoded TCR beta cDNA molecule for every two T cells. The donors were divided into four age groups: young (average 16 years), middle-aged (around 37), aged (roughly 60) and long-lived (about 90). To track age-related changes in TCR beta repertoire diversity, the study relied on deep sequencing normalized with unique cDNA molecular identifiers. For two donors (one aged 18 to 29 and one aged 80 or older), the study analyzed two additional independent replicas of 1 million unique cDNA reads from the same blood draw. Points the paper makes about the study in general: The long-lived group showed more naive CD4+ T cells, fewer expanded clones and increased TCR diversity than the aged group, suggesting age selection. Observed TCR beta diversity correlated strongly with the percentage of naive T cells measured by flow cytometry. Estimates of total diversity based on one million sequenced T cells were considered lower bounds and underestimates. Because profiling used bulk unsorted PBMCs, naive and antigen-experienced compartments could not be compared conclusively. As age increased, observed TCR beta diversity per million T cells dropped in a roughly linear way, and a significant reduction was already evident by age approximately 40. Donor CMV infection status was unknown, potentially confounding age-related changes in expanded clonotypes.

The library came from 5' RACE. The instrument was an Illumina HiSeq 2500. A second PCR of roughly 6 to 12 cycles was performed with a sample-barcoded 5' primer and a J-beta primer mix. A template-switch 5' adaptor carrying 12 random nucleotides introduced a unique molecular identifier onto each TCR beta cDNA molecule. Each sample yielded at least 3 million CDR3-containing paired-end reads. All of the RNA was converted into first-strand cDNA using the Mint cDNA synthesis kit, with a TRBC-specific oligonucleotide serving as the primer. Following uracil-DNA glycosylase treatment, a first 18-cycle PCR with universal primers M1SS and BC2_uni_R was performed on all cDNA. The original methods were these. Normalization of each sample was performed by random selection of 1 million high-quality reads, each carrying a distinct molecular identifier. Instead of being binned into consensus sequences, reads with shared molecular identifiers were discarded. MiTCR, run with a Q25 quality threshold and the strictest error-elimination algorithm, handled CDR3 identification, clonotype clustering and error correction. A nonparametric unseen species model using Euler transformation provided a lower-bound estimate of total TCR beta diversity. TCRdb trimmed public reads at Q25 via fastp, called clones via MiXCR and kept in-frame beta chains. Rows with a matching CDR3 protein are joined into one entry that keeps the most common DNA and genes. The V and J calls were determined by TCRdb, not by the authors. The sample table contains almost 550,000 distinct CDR3 sequences; only one count was recorded for about 24% of them. Approximately 8.7% of the sample comes from the top ten.

This clonotype has ten or more counts. The specificity of this receptor is unknown. Per-base quality was not reported, and no clone a single base away is much larger than it. The V end loses 3 bases and the J end loses 0 bases, and a stretch of 11 bases separates them. Looking up the germline V gene yields CDR1 LGHNA and CDR2 YSLEER. The CDR3, cysteine through phenylalanine, is 15 amino acids long. Only the CDR3 DNA stays, 45 bases, in frame from base 1. Systemically healthy Caucasian individuals from Russia, roughly 40 in total and aged roughly 6 to 95 years, were included as donors. Each donor gave roughly 11 milliliters of peripheral blood, drawn into EDTA-treated Vacutainer tubes. Ficoll-Paque density-gradient centrifugation was used to isolate PBMCs, with at least 7 million per sample. Trizol reagent was used to extract total RNA from the PBMCs, yielding at least 6 micrograms per sample. For every donor, an aliquot of PBMCs went through flow cytometry to measure the percentages of naive CD45RAhigh/CD27high T cells.

In addition, the sample was reused for a study of T cells of mothers and their children. The second source states: Donors were nine systemically healthy Caucasian individuals: three mothers and their six children. cDNA synthesis consumed the entire amount of extracted RNA, loaded at 1.5 ug RNA in each 15 ul reaction. In the second PCR, the M1S primer introduced both the sample barcodes and 2-4 random nucleotides. Over 8.5 million TCR beta CDR3 reads were obtained for each mother, and some 3.1 million reads were obtained for each child. In both related and unrelated pairs, thymic selection shapes the output of TCR recombination in a similar way, with inherited differences having only a minor effect. Related mother-child pairs always showed normalized repertoire overlap that was slightly higher than in unrelated mother-child pairs, though the difference was never significant. With a sensitivity of about 100 clones per million clonotypes, no persistent microchimeric T cell clones were detected. Deep NGS was used in the study to compare the TCR beta repertoires of mothers and children and to look for features that separate related mother-child pairs from unrelated individuals. The mean age was around 42 +/- 4 years for the mothers and approximately 11 +/- 4 years for the children. After adapters were ligated using NEBNext reagents, the libraries underwent 100+100 nt paired-end sequencing on an Illumina HiSeq 2000. To prevent cross-contamination, the mother and child libraries were prepared one month apart and sequenced in separate runs. For each donor, between roughly 500,000 and 2,300,000 distinct TCR beta clonotypes were identified. Naive TCR beta clonotypes were estimated from low-frequency clonotypes matched to each donor's FACS-determined naive share, without sorting.

Sequencing was done on a sample of blood. The TCR sequence derives from a boy aged 10-17 years in good health. In this chain, TRBV4-3 is recombined with TRBJ2-5; no D gene call is confident. DNA sequence: TGCGCCAGCAGCCATTTGACTGGGTACCAAGAGACCCAGTACTTC. Its protein product is CASSHLTGYQETQYF.